Listed here is a single T cell receptor beta chain. A clone one base away is much larger, so this may be a read error. The CDR3 length is 13 residues. CDR1 is DFQATT and CDR2 is SNEGSKA in the germline V gene (reference sequence). This entry is derived from a study of T cells in Graves' hyperthyroidism and ophthalmopathy. Overall study context: Blood was drawn when the patient was first diagnosed and still untreated.

Amplification of TCR beta CDR3 regions used RNA as the template. A first-round RT-PCR of the TCR CDR3 used the HTBI primer set. MiXCR, run by TCRdb on the multiplex PCR reads, gives a single entry per CDR3 protein. The table shows about 520,000 distinct CDR3 sequences, with around 22% occurring only once. Patients with uncontrolled infections, other autoimmune diseases, pregnancy or lactation were excluded. The receptor was derived from a woman in her twenties or thirties with Graves' ophthalmopathy. Sequenced sample: blood. The V and J genes are TRBV20-1 and TRBJ1-1; no definite D call. CDR3 sequence: CGARERWNTEAFF. CDR3 nucleotide sequence: TGCGGTGCTAGAGAAAGATGGAACACTGAAGCTTTCTTT.